Sequencing of this T cell receptor beta chain was carried out in a study of blood T cell repertoires in COVID-19. Sequencing used immunoSEQ multiplex PCR; TCRdb keeps in-frame clones, though not all of them. The sample contains some 130,000 clones, about 92% of which appear only once. Losses at the gene ends were 0 bases for V and 4 bases for J; bases not matched to a gene: 4. The CDR3 is made up of 15 amino acids. Germline loops: CDR1 MGHRA, CDR2 YSYEKL. The chain recombines TRBV4-1 with TRBJ2-5, with 8 bases matching TRBD1. This TCR came from a man in his fifties with active COVID-19. The sample comprised peripheral blood. CDR3 DNA: TGCGCCAGCAGCCAAGAATCCAGGGGGCCAGAGACCCAGTACTTC. This encodes CASSQESRGPETQYF.